Below, 3 T cell receptor beta chains from the same sample are listed, as sequenced in a study of blood T cell repertoires in COVID-19. Assay used: immunoSEQ multiplex PCR; TCRdb lists only in-frame clones, some missing. This table holds around 150,000 clones, about 74% found once. The sequencing sample was made of peripheral blood. The receptors originated from a man aged 55 to 69 with acute or convalescent COVID-19.

The V gene is TRBV25-1, the J gene TRBJ1-5; possibly TRBD1 for D (6 bases). Germline CDR1 is MGHDK and CDR2 is SYGVNS. V lost 5 bases and J lost 4, with 9 bases in between. The CDR3 has 13 residues. The CDR3 is CASSTTGNQPQHF. CDR3 in DNA: TGTGCCAGCAGTACTACAGGGAATCAGCCCCAGCATTTT.

The CDR3 coding sequence is TGTGCCAGCAGCCAGGCAGGCTACACTGAAGCTTTCTTT. Amino acids: CASSQAGYTEAFF. The chain joins TRBV14 to TRBJ1-1, with D hard to call. Germline V gene sequence: CDR1 SGHDN, CDR2 FVKESK. Trimming stripped 3 bases from V and 3 bases from J, with 8 bases between. The length of the CDR3 is 13 residues.

The V and J genes are TRBV9 and TRBJ1-1; TRBD1 aligns across 7 bases. The V gene's germline CDR1 is SGDLS and CDR2 YYNGEE. This CDR3 contains 17 residues. With 0 bases clipped from V and 0 bases from J, the junction kept 8 bases outside the gene matches. Written as DNA, the CDR3 is TGTGCCAGCAGCGTAGAACAGGGGATTTTTATGAACACTGAAGCTTTCTTT. Translation gives CASSVEQGIFMNTEAFF.